The 26 T cell receptor beta chains below all came from one sample that was sequenced in a study of cytomegalovirus exposure and HLA in healthy donors. The PCR made use of 60 Vbeta and 13 Jbeta primers. Data came from immunoSEQ multiplex PCR; TCRdb stores just in-frame clones and leaves some out. Of 200,000 to 250,000 clones in the sample, 78% were seen once. The sample was PBMCs. The receptors were gathered from a boy aged 5-17 years in good health and CMV-seronegative.

V usage is TRBV27 and J usage is TRBJ2-7, with D possibly TRBD1 on 5 matching bases. V lost 4 bases, J lost 1 base, and 11 bases lay in between. The CDR3 is 14 amino acids. Germline V gene data show CDR1 as MNHEY and CDR2 as SMNVEV (reference sequence). CDR3 residues: CASSSADRSYEQYF. The CDR3 region has the DNA TGTGCCAGCAGTTCCGCCGACAGATCCTACGAGCAGTACTTC.

This rearrangement joins TRBV11-1 to TRBJ2-5, with D possibly matching TRBD2 (6 bases). This CDR3 contains 13 residues. CDR1 and CDR2 from the germline V gene are SGHAT and FQDESV (reference sequence). V lost 3 bases to trimming and J lost 5 bases, with 10 bases between them. In DNA form, the CDR3 reads TGTGCCAGCAGCTTTGAGAGCGGGGAGACCCAGTACTTC. Residues: CASSFESGETQYF. Full variable domain (missing parts from reference TRBV11-1 and TRBJ2-5): EAEVAQSPRYKITEKSQAVAFWCDPISGHATLYWYRQILGQGPELLVQFQDESVVDDSQLPKDRFSAERLKGVDSTLKIQPAELGDSAMYLCASSFESGETQYFGPGTRLLVL.

V and J are TRBV2 and TRBJ2-7; possibly TRBD1 for D (6 bases). The germline V gene encodes CDR1 SNHLY and CDR2 FYNNEI. This CDR3 has 14 residues. Trimming left V 6 bases short and J 0 bases short, with 12 bases between. The CDR3 DNA sequence: TGTGCCAGCAGAATTGACAGGAGCTCCTACGAGCAGTACTTC. Its protein is CASRIDRSSYEQYF.

This sequence joins TRBV19 and TRBJ2-1, with D perhaps TRBD2 (6 bases). Germline-derived CDR1 and CDR2 are LNHDA and SQIVND (reference sequence). The CDR3 is made up of 14 amino acids. V lost 7 bases and J lost 4, with 14 bases in between. This CDR3 is CASNTGASYNEQFF. The CDR3 nucleotides read TGTGCCAGTAACACGGGAGCTTCTTACAATGAGCAGTTCTTC.

The chain carries TRBV30 and TRBJ2-1; 11 nucleotides line up with TRBD2. The CDR3 is 15 amino acids. V lost 1 base and J lost 5; bases outside the gene matches: 4. Germline CDR1 is GTSNPN and CDR2 is SVGIG (reference sequence). The CDR3 sequence is CAWSAASGGHNEQFF. DNA of the CDR3: TGTGCCTGGAGTGCGGCTAGCGGGGGGCACAATGAGCAGTTCTTC.

The CDR3 DNA follows: TGCGCCAGCAGCTTGGCCTCCGGACAGGCAGTCTCTGGGGCCAACGTCCTGACTTTC. This sequence encodes CASSLASGQAVSGANVLTF. V and J are TRBV5-1 and TRBJ2-6, with 7 nucleotides matching TRBD1. Germline-derived CDR1 and CDR2 are SGHRS and YFSETQ. J was trimmed by 0 bases and V by 0 bases; bases with no gene match: 9. The CDR3 sequence is 19 residues long.

This chain connects TRBV2 to TRBJ2-2, with D hard to call. The CDR3 runs to 16 residues. With 2 bases removed from V and 2 bases from J, the gap between germline ends came to 12 bases. Per the germline V gene, CDR1 is SNHLY and CDR2 is FYNNEI. In DNA form, the CDR3 reads TGTGCCAGCAGTGAATTGGGTCAACTAAACACCGGGGAGCTGTTTTTT. Its translation is CASSELGQLNTGELFF.

This clone was seen only a few times. This chain connects TRBV5-8 to TRBJ1-5; perhaps TRBD1 as D (5 bases). CDR3 length: 16 amino acids. V gave up 3 bases and J gave up 0 bases, with 13 bases separating them. Germline CDR1 SGHTS, CDR2 YDEGEE. CDR3 coding DNA: TGTGCCAGCAGCTGGTACTCGACAGTTAGCAATCAGCCCCAGCATTTT. This encodes CASSWYSTVSNQPQHF.

V usage is TRBV6-5 and J usage is TRBJ1-6; D remains ambiguous. Per germline, CDR1 MNHEY and CDR2 SVGAGI. V was shortened by 0 bases and J by 9 bases, with 12 bases between the two germline ends. The CDR3 has 15 amino acids. The CDR3 nucleotides are TGTGCCAGCAGTTACTCGGAGGGCGCAGGTTCACCCCTCCACTTT. Amino acid sequence: CASSYSEGAGSPLHF.

This clone was observed a few times. V and J are TRBV7-9 and TRBJ1-2, with 12 bases lining up with TRBD1. Trimming at V came to 6 bases and at J to 3 bases, leaving 17 bases not matched to a gene. The CDR3 runs to 19 residues. CDR1 is SEHNR and CDR2 is FQNEAQ in the germline V gene (reference sequence). CDR3 protein: CASRRRPGQGALEDYGYTF. The CDR3 DNA is TGTGCCAGCAGACGAAGACCGGGACAGGGGGCTTTGGAGGACTATGGCTACACCTTC.

A single count supports this clone. The chain recombines TRBV6-6 with TRBJ1-2; 9 positions agree with TRBD1. Germline V gene lookup returns CDR1 MNHNY and CDR2 SVGAGI (reference sequence). The CDR3 is made up of 14 amino acids. Unmatched junction bases numbered 4, after V lost 6 bases and J lost 2 bases. The CDR3 nucleotides read TGTGCCAGCAGCCGGGACAGGGCAAACTATGGCTACACCTTC. Translated, it gives CASSRDRANYGYTF.

The chain couples TRBV27 to TRBJ1-1; 8 positions match TRBD1. Unmatched junction bases numbered 11, after V lost 4 bases and J lost 1 base. The CDR3 covers 17 residues. Per germline, CDR1 MNHEY and CDR2 SMNVEV (reference sequence). The CDR3 DNA is TGTGCCAGCAGTTCCCTCCACCCTACAGGGGGGAACACTGAAGCTTTCTTT. Its protein is CASSSLHPTGGNTEAFF.

J is TRBJ1-4 and V is TRBV9, with TRBD1 as a possible D gene (6 bases). V was shortened by 2 bases and J by 0 bases, with 11 bases between the two germline ends. The CDR3 loop spans 16 amino acids. Germline values: CDR1 SGDLS, CDR2 YYNGEE. CDR3: CASSVGGGSTNEKLFF. In DNA, the CDR3 is TGTGCCAGCAGCGTGGGAGGGGGATCAACTAATGAAAAACTGTTTTTT.

This sequence joins TRBV6-1 and TRBJ1-2; D unclear. In germline, CDR1 is MNHNS, CDR2 SASEGT. V gave up 8 bases and J gave up 8 bases, with 21 bases separating them. This CDR3 spans 14 amino acids. CDR3 DNA: TGTGCCAGCCGGAGTTCGAGGGTAGGTTCGGGCTACACCTTC. Translating gives CASRSSRVGSGYTF.

This clone showed up just a few times. The CDR3 here is CASSLGRGYYNEQFF. In nucleotides, the CDR3 is TGCGCCAGCAGCTTGGGGCGGGGTTACTACAATGAGCAGTTCTTC. The rearrangement joins TRBV5-1 to TRBJ2-1, with D perhaps TRBD2 (6 bases). Germline loops: CDR1 SGHRS, CDR2 YFSETQ. The CDR3 length is 15 residues. Trimming shortened V by 0 bases and J by 3 bases, and 10 bases separated the two germline ends.

The CDR3 here is CSVGTSRTYNEQFF. CDR3 nucleotides: TGCAGCGTCGGGACTAGCAGGACCTACAATGAGCAGTTCTTC. The V gene is TRBV29-1, the J gene TRBJ2-1, with 9 bases that match TRBD2. Germline CDR1 and CDR2: SQVTM and ANQGSEA. Losses at the gene ends were 6 bases for V and 2 bases for J; bases not matched to a gene: 5. The length of the CDR3 is 14 residues.

The rearrangement links TRBV19 to TRBJ1-5; D remains unclear. Germline V CDR1 and CDR2: LNHDA, SQIVND (reference sequence). The CDR3 consists of 13 residues. The germline V and J ends were trimmed by 4 bases and 3 bases, with 7 bases remaining between them. The CDR3 sequence is CASSTFPNQPQHF. For the CDR3, the DNA is TGTGCCAGTAGTACTTTTCCCAATCAGCCCCAGCATTTT.

In this sample, this clone turned up a few times. The chain recombines TRBV5-4 with TRBJ2-2; the D gene is possibly TRBD2 (6 bases). Trimming shortened V by 4 bases and J by 2 bases, and 15 bases separated the two germline ends. This CDR3 spans 16 amino acids. CDR1 is SGHNT and CDR2 is YYREEE in the germline V gene (reference sequence). The DNA for the CDR3 is TGTGCCAGCAGCCTCCCCGGGACTTCAAACACCGGGGAGCTGTTTTTT. This gives the protein CASSLPGTSNTGELFF.

This clone was recorded once. The gene calls are TRBV6-5 and TRBJ1-1; D is possibly TRBD1 (6 bases). Trimming stripped 5 bases from V and 6 bases from J, with 16 bases between. This CDR3 comprises 14 residues. CDR1 and CDR2 (germline): MNHEY, SVGAGI. The CDR3 DNA reads TGTGCCAGCAGTAGGGGGACGAGGGGTGCTGAAGCTTTCTTT. Protein sequence: CASSRGTRGAEAFF.

This rearrangement joins TRBV15 to TRBJ1-2, with 7 bases aligning to TRBD1. The CDR3 runs to 15 residues. Germline CDR1 reads LNHNV; CDR2 reads YYDKDF (reference sequence). V shed 2 bases, J shed 2 bases, and the junction held 5 bases outside the gene matches. The CDR3 region has the DNA TGTGCCACCAGCAGACTAGCGGGACAGAACTATGGCTACACCTTC. Its translation is CATSRLAGQNYGYTF.

The chain links TRBV6-1 to TRBJ1-1; possibly TRBD1 for D (6 bases). V lost 3 bases to trimming and J lost 9 bases, with 17 bases between them. Germline assignment: CDR1 MNHNS and CDR2 SASEGT. The CDR3 is made up of 14 amino acids. The CDR3 DNA follows: TGTGCCAGCAGTGATTCAACAGGGAGGGCAAAAGCTTTCTTT. Translation: CASSDSTGRAKAFF.

This clone appeared once. The chain combines TRBV15 with TRBJ2-1, with D possibly matching TRBD1 (5 bases). Germline V gives CDR1 LNHNV, CDR2 YYDKDF (reference sequence). V dropped 0 bases and J dropped 5 bases, with 20 bases sitting between them. The CDR3 has 18 residues. The CDR3 is CATSRDPYLWGEDNEQFF. CDR3 nucleotides: TGTGCCACCAGCAGAGATCCGTATTTGTGGGGCGAGGACAATGAGCAGTTCTTC.

The chain has TRBV2 and TRBJ2-7; TRBD2 aligns across 8 bases. Germline lookup yields CDR1 SNHLY and CDR2 FYNNEI. The CDR3 has 13 amino acids. V shed 4 bases, J shed 6 bases, and the junction held 5 bases outside the gene matches. The CDR3 region is CASSVGLAVEQYF. In nucleotides, the CDR3 is TGTGCCAGCAGTGTTGGACTAGCAGTCGAGCAGTACTTC.

This chain connects TRBV13 to TRBJ2-3, with D possibly TRBD1 on 5 matching bases. The CDR3 is 13 amino acids. V was trimmed by 6 bases and J by 7 bases, leaving 14 bases between them. Germline V gene lookup returns CDR1 PRHDT and CDR2 FYEKMQ (reference sequence). CDR3 sequence (DNA): TGTGCCAGCAGAAGCCAGGGCCCAAATACGCAGTATTTT. Its protein product is CASRSQGPNTQYF.

The gene calls are TRBV5-1 and TRBJ2-5; 8 nucleotides match TRBD1. The J call may be incorrect, as the DNA end agrees better with TRBJ2-7. CDR1 is SGHRS and CDR2 is YFSETQ in the germline V gene. This CDR3 is built from 15 residues. CDR3 residues: CASSLGQGASYEQYF. The CDR3 DNA sequence: TGCGCCAGCAGCTTGGGTCAGGGGGCCTCCTACGAGCAGTACTTC.

This chain joins TRBV19 and TRBJ2-7, with D maybe TRBD2 (5 bases). Deletions cut 4 bases from V and 5 bases from J, with 15 bases between. The CDR3 is 14 residues long. Germline lookup yields CDR1 LNHDA and CDR2 SQIVND (reference sequence). The CDR3 region is CASSTRSSWDEQYF. The CDR3 bases are TGTGCCAGTAGTACTCGGTCTAGCTGGGACGAGCAGTACTTC.